The 21 T cell receptor beta chains given below trace back to one sample, sequenced in a study of blood T cell repertoires in COVID-19. Repertoires were generated with immunoSEQ multiplex PCR, while TCRdb's copy carries only in-frame clones and drops some. The repertoire holds about 130,000 clones, with about 85% as singletons. The specimen was peripheral blood. The receptor source for this set is a man between 60 and 75 years old with acute or convalescent COVID-19.

This clone was found once. The V gene is TRBV11-3, the J gene TRBJ2-2; D perhaps matches TRBD1 (7 bases). The V end was cut by 8 bases, the J end by 4 bases, with 17 bases between. CDR1 and CDR2 from the germline V gene are SGHNT and YENEEA. This CDR3 is 15 amino acids long. CDR3 protein: CASSRAGGFTGELFF. The CDR3 DNA follows: TGTGCCAGCTCTAGAGCAGGGGGGTTCACCGGGGAGCTGTTTTTT.

The chain joins TRBV28 to TRBJ2-3; maybe TRBD1 (6 bases). V was cut by 3 bases and J by 0 bases, with 10 bases left in between. CDR1 MDHEN and CDR2 SYDVKM come from the germline V gene. This CDR3 comprises 15 residues. The CDR3 is CASSLSQGSTDTQYF. The CDR3, as DNA: TGTGCCAGCAGTTTGTCTCAGGGGAGCACAGATACGCAGTATTTT.

V usage is TRBV27 and J usage is TRBJ1-1; tentatively, D is TRBD1 (5 bases). The germline V gene encodes CDR1 MNHEY and CDR2 SMNVEV (reference sequence). CDR3 length equals 16 residues. The V and J ends lost 3 bases and 4 bases respectively, with 18 bases between them. The CDR3, as DNA: TGTGCCAGCAGTTTTTGGGGGTTCGGGAGGGGCACTGAAGCTTTCTTT. Protein product: CASSFWGFGRGTEAFF.

CDR3 sequence (DNA): TGTGCCATCTCCAAGTGGGGCGCGGTTGGGAACACTGAAGCTTTCTTT. Residues: CAISKWGAVGNTEAFF. V is TRBV10-3 and J is TRBJ1-1, with D maybe TRBD1 (5 bases). Trimming took 8 bases from V and 1 from J, leaving 20 bases between them. Germline CDR1 reads ENHRY; CDR2 reads SYGVKD. The CDR3 totals 16 residues.

This clone was detected only a few times. The chain carries TRBV28 and TRBJ1-1, with D maybe TRBD1 (5 bases). Looked up from germline, CDR1 is MDHEN and CDR2 is SYDVKM. The CDR3 loop spans 18 amino acids. Trimming removed 4 bases at V and 1 base at J, with 22 bases between. This CDR3 is CASSSLGLWGGKNTEAFF. Here the CDR3 DNA reads TGTGCCAGCAGTTCCCTGGGGCTCTGGGGCGGGAAGAACACTGAAGCTTTCTTT.

V usage is TRBV7-3 and J usage is TRBJ2-3; 9 bases align to TRBD2. Germline loops: CDR1 SGHTA, CDR2 FQGTGA. This CDR3 spans 16 amino acids. V lost 4 bases and J lost 0; bases outside the gene matches: 5. CDR3 amino acids: CASSSRLAASTDTQYF. As DNA, the CDR3 is TGTGCCAGCAGCTCTCGACTAGCGGCTAGCACAGATACGCAGTATTTT.

The J gene is TRBJ2-7, the V gene TRBV3-1 (or the pseudogene TRBV3-2); the D gene is possibly TRBD2 (7 bases). V was trimmed by 1 base and J by 3 bases, leaving 16 bases between them. The CDR3 covers 16 residues. Germline assignment: CDR1 LGHDT and CDR2 YNNKEL (reference sequence). The CDR3 is CASSQGEGHFGYEQYF. CDR3 DNA: TGTGCCAGCAGCCAAGGGGAGGGACACTTTGGCTACGAGCAGTACTTC.

The chain joins TRBV9 to TRBJ2-1, with 12 bases that match TRBD2. Germline V CDR1 and CDR2: SGDLS, YYNGEE. The CDR3 is made up of 17 amino acids. V trimming: 3 bases; J trimming: 6 bases; junction bases outside the gene matches: 10. The CDR3: CASSAGLLAGGLNEQFF. As DNA, the CDR3 is TGTGCCAGCAGCGCCGGCCTCCTAGCGGGAGGGCTCAATGAGCAGTTCTTC.

The chain couples TRBV30 to TRBJ2-7; tentatively, D is TRBD1 (5 bases). The CDR3 extends over 12 amino acids. Deletions cut 4 bases from V and 2 bases from J, with 9 bases between. Germline assignment: CDR1 GTSNPN and CDR2 SVGIG (reference sequence). CDR3 bases: TGTGCCTGGATAGGGGTGCCCTACGAGCAGTACTTC. Translated, it gives CAWIGVPYEQYF.

J is TRBJ2-1 and V is TRBV24-1; no reliable D call. The CDR3 is 12 amino acids. Germline CDR1 KGHDR, CDR2 SFDVKD. The V end lost 7 bases, the J end lost 2 bases, and 5 bases lay between the germline ends. This chain's CDR3 is CATRRPYNEQFF. CDR3 in DNA: TGTGCCACCAGGCGGCCCTACAATGAGCAGTTCTTC.

This chain uses TRBV5-1 with TRBJ2-2, with 12 bases aligning to TRBD2. The germline V gene has CDR1 SGHRS and CDR2 YFSETQ. Germline trimming cut 2 bases from V and 3 bases from J; bases unmatched to any gene: 2. The CDR3 totals 16 residues. The DNA for the CDR3 is TGCGCCAGCAGCTTACTAGCGGGAGGCGACACCGGGGAGCTGTTTTTT. It is translated as CASSLLAGGDTGELFF.

J is TRBJ1-6 and V is TRBV18, with D tentatively TRBD1 (5 bases). Trimming removed 3 bases from V and 8 bases from J, with 17 bases in between. CDR1 is KGHSH and CDR2 is LQKENI in the germline V gene. The CDR3 is 16 amino acids. The CDR3 spells CASSPGAGMWDSPLHF. The CDR3 DNA follows: TGTGCCAGCTCACCGGGTGCAGGGATGTGGGATTCACCCCTCCACTTT.

The chain couples TRBV4-2 to TRBJ2-7; 7 bases are shared with TRBD2. V lost 3 bases, J lost 3 bases, and 11 bases stayed unmatched. The CDR3 length is 16 residues. Looked up from germline, CDR1 is LGHNA and CDR2 is YNFKEQ. The CDR3 region has the DNA TGTGCCAGCAGCCATGATAAGGGACGGGGGGACTACGAGCAGTACTTC. Translation gives CASSHDKGRGDYEQYF.

The chain uses TRBV7-9 and TRBJ1-2; the match to TRBD1 covers 7 bases. Germline V gene lookup returns CDR1 SEHNR and CDR2 FQNEAQ (reference sequence). This CDR3 comprises 14 residues. The V gene end was trimmed by 10 bases and the J gene end by 0 bases; junction bases not matched to a gene: 8. CDR3 sequence (DNA): TGTGCCACGCAACAGGGGCTAGCTAACTATGGCTACACCTTC. Translating gives CATQQGLANYGYTF.

V and J are TRBV6-1 and TRBJ1-5; D gene ambiguous. The CDR3 is made up of 13 amino acids. CDR1 and CDR2 (germline): MNHNS, SASEGT. The ends were cut back, 1 base at V and 5 bases at J, with 6 bases in the middle. This CDR3 is CASSEGEDQPQHF. The DNA for the CDR3 is TGTGCCAGCAGTGAAGGGGAGGATCAGCCCCAGCATTTT.

The genes are TRBV4-1 and TRBJ2-3; the D is unclear. Looked up from germline, CDR1 is MGHRA and CDR2 is YSYEKL. The V end was cut by 4 bases, the J end by 1 base, with 12 bases between. This CDR3 contains 15 residues. CDR3 sequence: CASSPPPRGTDTQYF. CDR3 DNA sequence: TGCGCCAGCAGCCCCCCTCCCCGGGGCACAGATACGCAGTATTTT.

The rearrangement links TRBV5-6 to TRBJ2-5; D gene uncertain. Germline CDR1 and CDR2: SGHDT and YYEEEE. This CDR3 is built from 13 residues. The V gene lost 0 bases and the J gene lost 2 bases, with 5 bases spanning the gap. CDR3: CASSLGRQETQYF. The CDR3 bases are TGTGCCAGCAGCTTGGGCAGACAAGAGACCCAGTACTTC.

This clone has only a few counts. The CDR3: CASSIPRTAAYEQYF. The CDR3 DNA sequence: TGTGCCAGCAGCATCCCCAGGACAGCAGCCTACGAGCAGTACTTC. The chain links TRBV5-4 to TRBJ2-7; D may be TRBD1 (6 bases). Germline V gives CDR1 SGHNT, CDR2 YYREEE (reference sequence). CDR3 length equals 15 residues. V lost 4 bases and J lost 2, with 16 bases in between. Full variable domain (outside the CDR3, taken from reference TRBV5-4 and TRBJ2-7): ETGVTQSPTHLIKTRGQQVTLRCSSQSGHNTVSWYQQALGQGPQFIFQYYREEENGRGNFPPRFSGLQFPNYSSELNVNALELDDSALYLCASSIPRTAAYEQYFGPGTRLTVT.

V is TRBV10-3 and J is TRBJ1-5; TRBD1 agrees at 9 bases. Trimming removed 10 bases from V and 6 bases from J; junction bases left unmatched: 13. The CDR3 length is 15 residues. Germline values: CDR1 ENHRY, CDR2 SYGVKD. CDR3 amino acids: CATQRDRDVIQPQHF. The CDR3 DNA follows: TGTGCCACCCAACGGGACAGGGATGTTATTCAGCCCCAGCATTTT.

This clone was found once. This chain links TRBV6-5 with TRBJ2-5; 12 nucleotides align to TRBD2. After removal of 8 bases from V and 5 bases from J, the junction contained 6 bases not matched to a gene. Germline V gene lookup returns CDR1 MNHEY and CDR2 SVGAGI. The CDR3 is made up of 14 amino acids. The CDR3 DNA follows: TGTGCCAGCGGGGGACTAGCGGGTTTGGAGACCCAGTACTTC. Translating it yields CASGGLAGLETQYF.

The chain links TRBV28 to TRBJ2-2, with TRBD1 matching 7 bases. The length of the CDR3 is 16 residues. The V gene end was trimmed by 6 bases and the J gene end by 4 bases; junction bases not matched to a gene: 11. Per germline, CDR1 MDHEN and CDR2 SYDVKM. The CDR3 sequence: CASSTRAQGTTGELFF. The CDR3 DNA sequence: TGTGCCAGCAGCACCCGGGCACAGGGGACCACCGGGGAGCTGTTTTTT.